This entry lists 10 T cell receptor beta chains sequenced from one sample in a study of cytomegalovirus exposure and HLA in healthy donors. Primers included in the PCR were 60 Vbeta and 13 Jbeta primers. The protocol was immunoSEQ multiplex PCR, while the TCRdb copy is restricted to in-frame clones and leaves out a portion. The data contain 150,000 or so clones, about 85% of them singletons. The sequencing sample was made of PBMCs. The receptors derive from a male donor in good health and CMV-seropositive.

This clone was picked up a small number of times. The chain employs TRBV5-1 and TRBJ1-2; no firm D call. Looked up from germline, CDR1 is SGHRS and CDR2 is YFSETQ. The V gene lost 3 bases and the J gene lost 3 bases, with 6 bases spanning the gap. The CDR3 is 12 residues long. CDR3 sequence: CASSSSHYGYTF. In nucleotides, the CDR3 is TGCGCCAGCAGCTCTAGTCACTATGGCTACACCTTC.

This chain links TRBV2 with TRBJ2-1; perhaps TRBD2 as D (5 bases). The V gene lost 9 bases and the J gene lost 1 base, with 10 bases spanning the gap. The CDR3 is made up of 13 amino acids. Germline-derived CDR1 and CDR2 are SNHLY and FYNNEI. CDR3 bases: TGTGCCAGTCATGGAGGTTCCTACAATGAGCAGTTCTTC. Protein product: CASHGGSYNEQFF.

The chain employs TRBV9 and TRBJ2-7; 10 bases are shared with TRBD1. Germline CDR1 is SGDLS and CDR2 is YYNGEE. There are 13 residues in the CDR3. Trimming removed 9 bases from V and 2 bases from J; junction bases left unmatched: 5. The CDR3 DNA sequence: TGTGCCATGGGACAGGGGAGGACCTACGAGCAGTACTTC. It translates to CAMGQGRTYEQYF.

This clone was picked up one time. The chain employs TRBV19 and TRBJ2-1; 10 positions match TRBD2. V was pared by 5 bases and J by 4 bases, with 8 bases of the junction left unmatched. Germline V gives CDR1 LNHDA, CDR2 SQIVND (reference sequence). The length of the CDR3 is 16 residues. The CDR3 DNA is TGTGCCAGTAGTTCCCGACTAGCGGGCGGATACAATGAGCAGTTCTTC. Translation: CASSSRLAGGYNEQFF. Based on the CDR3 plus reference TRBV19 and TRBJ2-1, the full variable domain is DGGITQSPKYLFRKEGQNVTLSCEQNLNHDAMYWYRQDPGQGLRLIYYSQIVNDFQKGDIAEGYSVSREKKESFPLTVTSAQKNPTAFYLCASSSRLAGGYNEQFFGPGTRLTVL.

This clone showed up just once. The CDR3 nucleotides are TGTGCCAGCAGCCCCTATGGACTAGCGCCCTCCAATGAGCAGTTCTTC. The encoded protein is CASSPYGLAPSNEQFF. This chain links TRBV14 with TRBJ2-1, with TRBD2 identical over 9 bases. The CDR3 extends over 16 amino acids. The germline gives CDR1 SGHDN, CDR2 FVKESK. V shed 4 bases, J shed 6 bases, and the junction held 10 bases outside the gene matches.

The V gene is TRBV30, the J gene TRBJ1-6; a possible D gene is TRBD1 (5 bases). This CDR3 comprises 15 residues. With 1 base removed from V and 8 bases from J, the gap between germline ends came to 15 bases. CDR1 GTSNPN and CDR2 SVGIG come from the germline V gene (reference sequence). The chain's CDR3 is CAWSAAGPGDSPLHF. CDR3 in DNA: TGTGCCTGGAGTGCTGCGGGGCCTGGGGATTCACCCCTCCACTTT.

V usage is TRBV7-8 and J usage is TRBJ1-2; no firm D call. This CDR3 spans 14 amino acids. CDR1 is SGHVS and CDR2 is FQNEAQ in the germline V gene. Trimming took off 5 bases at V and 8 bases at J, with 18 bases between the two ends. The CDR3 reads CASSPLREPIGYTF. The CDR3 bases are TGTGCCAGCAGCCCCCTAAGGGAGCCTATAGGCTACACCTTC.

This chain uses TRBV5-1 with TRBJ2-4; 9 bases line up with TRBD2. CDR3 size: 13 residues. V lost 2 bases to trimming and J lost 8 bases; unmatched junction nucleotides: 2. CDR1 is SGHRS and CDR2 is YFSETQ in the germline V gene. The CDR3 nucleotides read TGCGCCAGCAGCTTCGGGACTAGCTACATTCAGTACTTC. Translated: CASSFGTSYIQYF. Using reference TRBV5-1 and TRBJ2-4 for the parts outside the CDR3, the full variable domain is KAGVTQTPRYLIKTRGQQVTLSCSPISGHRSVSWYQQTPGQGLQFLFEYFSETQRNKGNFPGRFSGRQFSNSRSEMNVSTLELGDSALYLCASSFGTSYIQYFGAGTRLSVL.

The chain employs TRBV6-1 and TRBJ1-5; D gene unclear. The V gene lost 4 bases and the J gene lost 7 bases, with 17 bases spanning the gap. From germline, CDR1 is MNHNS and CDR2 SASEGT. The length of the CDR3 is 15 residues. The CDR3 loop is CASSGPREGGQPQHF. The DNA of the CDR3 is TGTGCCAGCAGTGGCCCTCGTGAAGGAGGGCAGCCCCAGCATTTT.

The V and J genes are TRBV5-4 and TRBJ2-1; D is possibly TRBD2 (6 bases). Germline V gene lookup returns CDR1 SGHNT and CDR2 YYREEE (reference sequence). CDR3 size: 15 residues. Trimming removed 3 bases from V and 9 bases from J, with 19 bases in between. Here the CDR3 DNA reads TGTGCCAGCAGCTCCGGGAGTGCCCTTATGGGTGAGCAGTTCTTC. Residues: CASSSGSALMGEQFF.